This T cell receptor (beta chain) was recovered during a study of blood T cells in healthy people across ages. A sample-barcoded 5' primer and a J-beta primer mix were used in a second PCR of roughly 7 to 12 cycles. TCRdb itself ran the 5' RACE reads through MiXCR, one entry per CDR3 protein. The top ten clones hold about a sixth of a sample with hundreds of thousands of distinct CDR3 sequences, about 30% of them seen once. Trimming at V came to 1 base and at J to 2 bases, leaving 8 bases not matched to a gene. CDR1 and CDR2 from the germline V gene are DFQATT and SNEGSKA (reference sequence). The length of the CDR3 is 16 residues. This clonotype was seen ten or more times.

The TCR was taken from an elderly woman in good health. The chain uses TRBV20-1 and TRBJ2-3; 8 nucleotides line up with TRBD2. What was sequenced was blood. This CDR3 reads CSARGGRGASTDTQYF. In DNA form, the CDR3 reads TGCAGTGCTAGAGGTGGGCGGGGGGCTTCCACAGATACGCAGTATTTT.